These 28 T cell receptor beta chains were sequenced from one sample in a study of cytomegalovirus exposure and HLA in healthy donors. Primers included in the PCR were 60 Vbeta and 13 Jbeta primers. The protocol was immunoSEQ multiplex PCR, while the TCRdb copy is restricted to in-frame clones and leaves out a portion. The table includes tens of thousands of clones, 70% to 85% detected once. The sequencing input was PBMCs. The receptor source for this set is a woman aged 45-65 years in good health and CMV-seronegative.

The chain combines TRBV19 with TRBJ2-5; 16 bases line up with TRBD2. The CDR3 spans 16 residues. V dropped 8 bases and J dropped 5; count of bases not matched to a gene: 8. Germline values: CDR1 LNHDA, CDR2 SQIVND (reference sequence). CDR3 nucleotide sequence: TGTGCCAGTGCCGGGACTAGCGGGAGGGTTCGGGAGACCCAGTACTTC. It translates to CASAGTSGRVRETQYF.

This rearrangement joins TRBV16 to TRBJ1-2; D perhaps matches TRBD1 (5 bases). Germline V gene lookup returns CDR1 KGHSY and CDR2 FQNENV. V dropped 3 bases and J dropped 7 bases, with 15 bases sitting between them. The CDR3 consists of 14 residues. Here the CDR3 DNA reads TGTGCCAGCAGCCACCTCCGGGGGGTGCGTGGCTACACCTTC. Translated, it gives CASSHLRGVRGYTF. The entire variable domain, with the rest obtained from reference TRBV16 and TRBJ1-2, is as follows: GEEVAQTPKHLVRGEGQKAKLYCAPIKGHSYVFWYQQVLKNEFKFLISFQNENVFDETGMPKERFSAKCLPNSPCSLEIQATKLEDSAVYFCASSHLRGVRGYTFGSGTRLTVV.

In DNA form, the CDR3 reads TGTGCCAGCAGCTTAGGGACAGGGACGGGAGGCTACACCTTC. Residues: CASSLGTGTGGYTF. The genes are TRBV5-6 and TRBJ1-2; TRBD1 agrees at 9 bases. V trimming: 2 bases; J trimming: 8 bases; junction bases outside the gene matches: 7. This CDR3 is 14 amino acids long. CDR1 and CDR2 from the germline V gene are SGHDT and YYEEEE.

V is TRBV28 and J is TRBJ2-1; 12 bases agree with TRBD1. J lost 9 bases, V lost 4 bases, and 7 bases had no gene match. The germline V gene encodes CDR1 MDHEN and CDR2 SYDVKM. The CDR3 has 15 amino acids. Here the CDR3 reads CASSWDRGLGSEQFF. In DNA, the CDR3 is TGTGCCAGCAGTTGGGACAGGGGGCTGGGAAGTGAGCAGTTCTTC.

The chain has TRBV28 and TRBJ2-4; TRBD2 agrees at 7 bases. The CDR3 is made up of 14 amino acids. Germline CDR1 MDHEN, CDR2 SYDVKM. V lost 5 bases and J lost 8; bases outside the gene matches: 9. The CDR3, as DNA: TGTGCCAGCAGTCTCCGGGCGGGAGACGACATTCAGTACTTC. Translating gives CASSLRAGDDIQYF.

This chain's CDR3 is CASSLRGQLEAFF. The CDR3 DNA sequence: TGTGCCAGCAGCCTAAGGGGACAGCTTGAAGCTTTCTTT. This chain links TRBV11-2 with TRBJ1-1; TRBD1 matches at 7 bases. The germline gives CDR1 SGHAT, CDR2 FQNNGV. The CDR3 runs to 13 residues. J was trimmed by 7 bases and V by 5 bases; bases with no gene match: 7.

The V gene is TRBV19, the J gene TRBJ1-1; possibly TRBD1 for D (5 bases). CDR3 size: 17 residues. The V gene's germline CDR1 is LNHDA and CDR2 SQIVND (reference sequence). V dropped 3 bases and J dropped 1 base, with 18 bases sitting between them. The CDR3 sequence is CASSMVGPFQGNTEAFF. The CDR3 DNA sequence: TGTGCCAGTAGTATGGTTGGGCCATTCCAGGGGAACACTGAAGCTTTCTTT.

The gene calls are TRBV2 and TRBJ2-4, with 7 positions matching TRBD1. V trimming: 6 bases; J trimming: 2 bases; junction bases outside the gene matches: 4. Germline V gene lookup returns CDR1 SNHLY and CDR2 FYNNEI. This CDR3 is 14 amino acids long. CDR3 loop: CASRDRVTKNIQYF. Here the CDR3 DNA reads TGTGCCAGCAGAGACAGGGTGACCAAAAACATTCAGTACTTC.

Only a few counts were recorded for this clone. This chain links TRBV25-1 with TRBJ2-5; TRBD1 is a possible D gene (6 bases). Judging by the DNA end, TRBJ2-7 fits better; the J call may be wrong. CDR1 and CDR2 from the germline V gene are MGHDK and SYGVNS. This CDR3 spans 13 amino acids. CDR3 nucleotide sequence: TGTGCCACCAAGACAGGTGCCGGCTACGAGCAGTACTTC. It translates to CATKTGAGYEQYF.

This chain uses TRBV5-1 with TRBJ2-7, with TRBD1 as a possible D gene (5 bases). Germline CDR1 is SGHRS and CDR2 is YFSETQ. Trimming left V 1 base short and J 3 bases short, with 14 bases between. CDR3 size: 15 residues. CDR3 DNA: TGCGCCAGCAGCTTGAGAGACAGACAGAACTACGAGCAGTACTTC. This gives the protein CASSLRDRQNYEQYF.

This chain links TRBV5-6 with TRBJ1-2; no clear D gene. Germline V gene data show CDR1 as SGHDT and CDR2 as YYEEEE. CDR3 size: 13 residues. V shed 3 bases and J shed 2 bases, with 8 bases lying between them. The CDR3 loop reads CASSSDTNYGYTF. The DNA of the CDR3 is TGTGCCAGCAGCTCTGACACCAACTATGGCTACACCTTC.

The chain combines TRBV7-8 with TRBJ1-4, with D perhaps TRBD1 (6 bases). Germline lookup yields CDR1 SGHVS and CDR2 FQNEAQ. The V gene lost 5 bases and the J gene lost 9 bases, with 25 bases spanning the gap. The CDR3 sequence is 17 residues long. CDR3 DNA sequence: TGTGCCAGCAGCCCCCTCTATTTTGCAGGGGAAACTCAAAAACTGTTTTTT. It translates to CASSPLYFAGETQKLFF.

This clone has more than one count but fewer than ten. The chain uses TRBV2 and TRBJ2-5; D call uncertain. V shed 5 bases and J shed 2 bases, with 3 bases lying between them. The germline gives CDR1 SNHLY, CDR2 FYNNEI. The CDR3 covers 11 residues. This CDR3 is CASSPQETQYF. DNA for the CDR3: TGTGCCAGCAGTCCACAAGAGACCCAGTACTTC.

This clone was picked up a small number of times. This rearrangement joins TRBV9 to TRBJ1-2, with no clear D. V was trimmed by 4 bases and J by 4 bases, leaving 20 bases between them. CDR3 size: 16 residues. Germline CDR1 and CDR2: SGDLS and YYNGEE. The CDR3 coding sequence is TGTGCCAGCAGCCTCCTTCGGGAGGGATCCCCCTATGGCTACACCTTC. Protein product: CASSLLREGSPYGYTF.

The CDR3 sequence is CASRSFNYGYTF. CDR3 DNA: TGTGCCAGCAGGAGTTTTAACTATGGCTACACCTTC. V usage is TRBV27 and J usage is TRBJ1-2; D is undetermined. The CDR3 covers 12 residues. The germline V and J ends were trimmed by 6 bases and 1 base, with 6 bases remaining between them. Germline V gene sequence: CDR1 MNHEY, CDR2 SMNVEV (reference sequence).

The rearrangement uses TRBV9 and TRBJ2-1; 8 nucleotides line up with TRBD1. Losses at the gene ends were 3 bases for V and 4 bases for J; bases not matched to a gene: 6. Germline CDR1 SGDLS, CDR2 YYNGEE. This CDR3 comprises 15 residues. The CDR3 loop is CASSDGQGLYNEQFF. As DNA, the CDR3 is TGTGCCAGCAGCGATGGACAGGGTTTGTACAATGAGCAGTTCTTC. Together with reference TRBV9 and TRBJ2-1, the CDR3 gives the full variable domain: DSGVTQTPKHLITATGQRVTLRCSPRSGDLSVYWYQQSLDQGLQFLIQYYNGEERAKGNILERFSAQQFPDLHSELNLSSLELGDSALYFCASSDGQGLYNEQFFGPGTRLTVL.

CDR3 coding DNA: TGTGCCAGCAGTGAGGACTGGCCTGGAGACGAGCAGTACTTC. Translation gives CASSEDWPGDEQYF. The V gene is TRBV6-4, the J gene TRBJ2-7, with D tentatively TRBD2 (5 bases). V was shortened by 3 bases and J by 5 bases, with 14 bases between the two germline ends. The V gene's germline CDR1 is MRHNA and CDR2 SNTAGT. The CDR3 is 14 residues long.

The V call is TRBV6-4, the J call TRBJ2-7; no clear D. The CDR3 loop spans 15 amino acids. Germline V gene data show CDR1 as MRHNA and CDR2 as SNTAGT. The V and J ends lost 2 bases and 0 bases respectively, with 11 bases between them. CDR3 nucleotides: TGTGCCAGCAGTGACGGTGTAGAATTCTCCTACGAGCAGTACTTC. This sequence encodes CASSDGVEFSYEQYF.

This chain connects TRBV5-1 to TRBJ1-2; 9 nucleotides align to TRBD1. This CDR3 spans 14 amino acids. Germline CDR1 SGHRS, CDR2 YFSETQ. With V trimmed by 7 bases and J by 1 base, 5 bases remained unmatched. The CDR3 coding sequence is TGCGCCAGCGGCCGGACAGGGGATAACTATGGCTACACCTTC. It codes for CASGRTGDNYGYTF.

This clone was seen a single time. The gene calls are TRBV7-3 and TRBJ1-3, with D perhaps matching TRBD1 (6 bases). This CDR3 has 15 amino acids. Trimming pared 5 bases from V and 2 bases from J, leaving 13 bases between. Germline lookup yields CDR1 SGHTA and CDR2 FQGTGA. CDR3 region: CASSRGGYPGNTIYF. The CDR3 DNA reads TGTGCCAGCAGCAGGGGGGGGTACCCTGGAAACACCATATATTTT.

This clone occurred once. This chain joins TRBV4-2 and TRBJ1-2; 9 bases align to TRBD1. V was clipped by 0 bases and J by 7 bases; unmatched bases: 6. CDR1 and CDR2 (germline): LGHNA, YNFKEQ. The CDR3 runs to 15 residues. The CDR3: CASSQDRTGVGGYTF. CDR3 nucleotides: TGTGCCAGCAGCCAAGATCGGACAGGGGTGGGTGGCTACACCTTC.

The V call is TRBV11-2, the J call TRBJ2-3; 8 bases are shared with TRBD2. V lost 4 bases, J lost 6 bases, and 15 bases stayed unmatched. This CDR3 has 17 amino acids. Germline V gene lookup returns CDR1 SGHAT and CDR2 FQNNGV. Written as DNA, the CDR3 is TGTGCCAGCAGCTGGAATCAACTAGCGGTTCCCGGGGATACGCAGTATTTT. The encoded protein is CASSWNQLAVPGDTQYF.

The chain recombines TRBV27 with TRBJ2-7; TRBD2 aligns across 14 bases. This CDR3 contains 15 residues. The trim removed 9 bases at V and 3 bases at J, leaving 7 bases unmatched. In germline, CDR1 is MNHEY, CDR2 SMNVEV (reference sequence). The CDR3 loop is CASGTSGRDNYEQYF. The CDR3 nucleotides are TGTGCCAGTGGGACTAGCGGGAGAGATAACTACGAGCAGTACTTC.

The chain recombines TRBV10-3 with TRBJ2-6; D unresolved. CDR3 size: 15 residues. From germline, CDR1 is ENHRY and CDR2 SYGVKD. Trimming took 3 bases from V and 4 from J, leaving 10 bases between them. The CDR3: CAISDSYSGANVLTF. CDR3 nucleotides: TGTGCCATCAGTGACAGTTATTCCGGGGCCAACGTCCTGACTTTC.

This clone was seen a single time. Its ends do not fully match the called genes, so a read error is possible. This chain connects TRBV7-9 to TRBJ1-1; a weak D match, TRBD1 (6 bases). Germline V gene lookup returns CDR1 SEHNR and CDR2 FQNEAQ (reference sequence). The CDR3 consists of 13 residues. The CDR3 protein is CSSSHEWGREAFF. The CDR3 bases are TGTTCCAGCAGCCACGAATGGGGGCGGGAAGCTTTCTTT.

The rearrangement uses TRBV19 and TRBJ1-4; 9 bases match TRBD1. V lost 5 bases to trimming and J lost 0 bases; unmatched junction nucleotides: 7. The length of the CDR3 is 17 residues. The germline V gene encodes CDR1 LNHDA and CDR2 SQIVND (reference sequence). The CDR3 sequence: CASSDRDRAATNEKLFF. The DNA of the CDR3 is TGTGCCAGTAGTGACCGGGACAGGGCTGCAACTAATGAAAAACTGTTTTTT.

The V gene is TRBV7-6, the J gene TRBJ1-1; 8 nucleotides align to TRBD1. The trim removed 4 bases at V and 2 bases at J, leaving 3 bases unmatched. In germline, CDR1 is SGHVS, CDR2 FNYEAQ. There are 14 residues in the CDR3. CDR3 DNA sequence: TGTGCCAGCAGCTCGGGACAGGCAAACACTGAAGCTTTCTTT. Amino acid sequence: CASSSGQANTEAFF.

V and J are TRBV5-1 and TRBJ2-7, with TRBD1 matching 7 bases. CDR1 and CDR2 (germline): SGHRS, YFSETQ. V shed 2 bases and J 2 bases; nucleotides not matched to a gene: 1. CDR3 size: 13 residues. CDR3 protein: CASSLQGPYEQYF. CDR3 in DNA: TGCGCCAGCAGCTTACAGGGGCCCTACGAGCAGTACTTC. The full variable domain, with the rest looked up from reference TRBV5-1 and TRBJ2-7, is KAGVTQTPRYLIKTRGQQVTLSCSPISGHRSVSWYQQTPGQGLQFLFEYFSETQRNKGNFPGRFSGRQFSNSRSEMNVSTLELGDSALYLCASSLQGPYEQYFGPGTRLTVT.